Listed here is a single T cell receptor (beta chain). The antigen it binds to is not known. The input lacks base qualities; no much larger clone sits a single base away. This specimen belongs to a study of cytomegalovirus exposure and HLA in healthy donors listed by TCRdb under 2017. Regarding the complete study: A later analysis indicated that the 100 to 150 validation repertoires were generated on the platform also employed for the approximately 690 repertoires of the first cohort. The aim of the study was to test whether cataloging public T cell receptors could identify signatures of past pathogen exposure. Along with the approximately 670-subject first cohort, a separate validation cohort of over a hundred different subjects was used. To predict cytomegalovirus infection status, the study combined high-throughput TCR immunosequencing, statistical association of individual TCRs with disease status, and machine learning. Overall study results and their limits: A total of 150 to 200 TCR beta chains were listed by the study as associated with cytomegalovirus. In vitro tests confirmed that a few of the cytomegalovirus-associated TCR beta chains recognize cytomegalovirus antigens. A later analysis found that TCRs clustered in the first cohort also tended to co-occur in the 110 or so validation repertoires, with just under 95% of cluster scores above 0. It was suggested by the authors that the approach could potentially be generalized to other disease states and immunological phenotypes. Most TCR sequences were observed very rarely across donors, whereas some public TCRs were present in many individuals. The classifier was reported to diagnose cytomegalovirus status with high specificity and sensitivity in both the original cohort and the validation cohort. All 120 or so repertoires were used to score co-occurrence in the validation cohort in a later analysis, because that analysis had no HLA typing for the cohort.

Separate from the approximately 670-subject first cohort, the validation cohort of 95 to 150 subjects was the group to which the donors belonged. The protocol used for the library was the immunoSEQ multiplex PCR assay. In the paper's pipeline: A statistical classification framework was built to diagnose cytomegalovirus status from the catalog of TCR beta chain sequences. As stored in TCRdb, this immuneACCESS dataset retains in-frame rearrangements with V and J assigned. A fraction of the clones does not appear; measured against another copy, unresolved V genes explain less than half of the discrepancy, and the remainder lacks a known reason. The V and J calls and clone size come from that table; D and trimming were worked out from the DNA. In all, the sample holds 260,000 or so clones, and approximately 87% of those were seen once. The ten top clones hold 2.5% to 3% of the sample. The clonotype originates from a man aged 18 to 30 in good health and CMV-seronegative. Sequenced sample: PBMCs.

The sequenced DNA is TGTGCCAGCAGCGCGGGACTAGCGGGAATCCGATTATGGGAAGAGACCCAGTACTTC. This codes for CASSAGLAGIRLWEETQYF. The V and J segments used are TRBV5-4 and TRBJ2-5, with 13 bases aligning to TRBD2. CDR1 and CDR2 (SGHNT, YYREEE) derive from the germline V gene (reference sequence). V trim: 4 bases; J trim: 3 bases; unmatched bases: 15. Spanning cysteine to phenylalanine, the CDR3 consists of 19 amino acids. The only DNA kept is the CDR3, 57 bases in frame from the first base.